These 32 T cell receptor beta chains came from one sample sequenced in a study of OX40 agonist ivuxolimab in advanced cancers. This table comes from immunoSEQ multiplex PCR, and its TCRdb copy is limited to in-frame clones, with some not included. Among roughly 15,000 clones listed, around 90% were seen once. The source was CD4+ or CD8+ T cells sorted from blood, collected in a trial of the OX40 agonist ivuxolimab. The receptors come from an adult with an advanced solid tumor such as melanoma, head and neck, liver or kidney cancer.

V gene TRBV2 combines with J gene TRBJ2-1; the D is unclear. Germline CDR1 reads SNHLY; CDR2 reads FYNNEI. The CDR3 runs to 11 residues. V lost 10 bases to trimming and J lost 9 bases, with 13 bases between them. The CDR3 coding sequence is TGTGCCAACGAATTAATGGTTGAGCAGTTCTTC. Protein product: CANELMVEQFF.

The chain combines TRBV4-2 with TRBJ2-7, with a tentative D call TRBD1 (6 bases). The CDR3 sequence is 14 residues long. Trimming removed 3 bases at V and 4 bases at J, with 13 bases between. Germline V CDR1 and CDR2: LGHNA, YNFKEQ. The CDR3 nucleotides read TGTGCCAGCAGCCATCGACAGGACTTTTACGAGCAGTACTTC. Translated: CASSHRQDFYEQYF.

The chain links TRBV4-1 to TRBJ1-4; 8 bases line up with TRBD1. This CDR3 contains 16 residues. The junction had 2 bases not matched to a gene; V was cut back by 1 base and J by 1 base. Germline CDR1 reads MGHRA; CDR2 reads YSYEKL. The CDR3 nucleotides read TGCGCCAGCAGCCAAGCAGGGGGCCGAACTAATGAAAAACTGTTTTTT. Protein: CASSQAGGRTNEKLFF.

This rearrangement joins TRBV19 to TRBJ1-5; TRBD1 is a possible D gene (5 bases). Trimming shortened V by 3 bases and J by 4 bases, and 10 bases separated the two germline ends. Per the germline V gene, CDR1 is LNHDA and CDR2 is SQIVND (reference sequence). This CDR3 spans 14 amino acids. The CDR3 protein is CASSIRVWNQPQHF. CDR3 in DNA: TGTGCCAGTAGTATCAGGGTATGGAATCAGCCCCAGCATTTT.

CDR3 in DNA: TGTGCCAGCAGCTCCGGGAAAGACAGGGGGCTTACTGAAGCTTTCTTT. This translates into CASSSGKDRGLTEAFF. J is TRBJ1-1 and V is TRBV25-1; 10 bases map to TRBD1. This CDR3 is 16 amino acids long. Germline CDR1 reads MGHDK; CDR2 reads SYGVNS. V lost 6 bases and J lost 5; bases outside the gene matches: 12.

This chain joins TRBV6-1 and TRBJ1-4; 8 bases map to TRBD1. With 5 bases clipped from V and 7 bases from J, the junction kept 9 bases outside the gene matches. The germline V gene has CDR1 MNHNS and CDR2 SASEGT. The CDR3 is 15 amino acids. As DNA, the CDR3 is TGTGCCAGCAGTCCGGACAGGGTTGATCTTGAAAAACTGTTTTTT. Encoded protein: CASSPDRVDLEKLFF.

V gene TRBV9 combines with J gene TRBJ2-1, with 7 bases aligning to TRBD1. Germline assignment: CDR1 SGDLS and CDR2 YYNGEE. With 2 bases clipped from V and 8 bases from J, the junction kept 10 bases outside the gene matches. The CDR3 loop spans 15 amino acids. CDR3: CASSVSTGTSYEQFF. The CDR3 DNA is TGTGCCAGCAGCGTGTCGACAGGGACGTCGTATGAGCAGTTCTTC.

The rearrangement joins TRBV14 to TRBJ2-5; weak D call: TRBD1 (6 bases). The CDR3 is 15 residues long. Per germline, CDR1 SGHDN and CDR2 FVKESK. The V end lost 0 bases, the J end lost 1 base, and 9 bases lay between the germline ends. The CDR3 is CASSQEQGTQETQYF. The DNA for the CDR3 is TGTGCCAGCAGCCAAGAACAGGGAACCCAAGAGACCCAGTACTTC.

This chain connects TRBV14 to TRBJ1-3; 7 bases map to TRBD1. Trimming removed 2 bases from V and 5 bases from J; junction bases left unmatched: 3. The CDR3 extends over 14 amino acids. CDR1 is SGHDN, CDR2 FVKESK, per germline. In DNA, the CDR3 is TGTGCCAGCAGCCAACCGGGACAGAGAAACACCATATATTTT. It specifies CASSQPGQRNTIYF.

This sequence joins TRBV6-5 and TRBJ2-7; the match to TRBD1 covers 9 bases. Germline V lookup: CDR1 MNHEY, CDR2 SVGAGI. This CDR3 is 14 amino acids long. V lost 6 bases, J lost 3 bases, and 6 bases stayed unmatched. CDR3 DNA sequence: TGTGCCAGCAGCCCGGGACAGGGCTTCTACGAGCAGTACTTC. Translation gives CASSPGQGFYEQYF.

This clone has just one count. The J gene is TRBJ2-7, the V gene TRBV5-8; the match to TRBD1 covers 9 bases. This CDR3 comprises 15 residues. Losses at the gene ends were 3 bases for V and 11 bases for J; bases not matched to a gene: 15. The germline gives CDR1 SGHTS, CDR2 YDEGEE. The CDR3 loop is CASSSVWTGDGLEYF. CDR3 nucleotides: TGTGCCAGCAGCTCTGTCTGGACAGGGGACGGATTGGAGTACTTC.

The chain employs TRBV6-5 and TRBJ2-7; D ambiguous. Germline loops: CDR1 MNHEY, CDR2 SVGAGI. The CDR3 extends over 11 amino acids. Between the trimmed V and J ends, which lost 10 bases and 5 bases, there was a span of 12 bases. The CDR3 here is CATSMGNEQYF. The DNA for the CDR3 is TGTGCCACCTCCATGGGAAACGAGCAGTACTTC.

In its sample, this clone was seen a few times. The V and J genes are TRBV6-4 and TRBJ2-1; 8 nucleotides match TRBD2. V dropped 3 bases and J dropped 4; count of bases not matched to a gene: 5. This CDR3 comprises 15 residues. The germline gives CDR1 MRHNA, CDR2 SNTAGT. The CDR3 DNA is TGTGCCAGCAGTGAAGCAGCGGGGGATTACAATGAGCAGTTCTTC. Its protein is CASSEAAGDYNEQFF.

This clone was counted only a few times. The CDR3 DNA reads as TGTGCCAGCAGTTTCCAGCCATCCACTGAAGCTTTCTTT. It encodes CASSFQPSTEAFF. V is TRBV6-5 and J is TRBJ1-1; D remains ambiguous. The germline V and J ends were trimmed by 4 bases and 4 bases, with 10 bases remaining between them. This CDR3 comprises 13 residues. Per germline, CDR1 MNHEY and CDR2 SVGAGI.

This clone appeared a single time. V is TRBV27 and J is TRBJ2-3, with D perhaps TRBD1 (5 bases). This CDR3 comprises 13 residues. V was trimmed by 3 bases and J by 7 bases, leaving 11 bases between them. Looked up from germline, CDR1 is MNHEY and CDR2 is SMNVEV (reference sequence). This chain's CDR3 is CASSLSHRNTQYF. CDR3 nucleotide sequence: TGTGCCAGCAGTTTGTCGCACAGGAATACGCAGTATTTT.

The rearrangement uses TRBV7-3 and TRBJ2-2; D gene unclear. The CDR3 loop spans 18 amino acids. Trimming took off 0 bases at V and 0 bases at J, with 14 bases between the two ends. In germline, CDR1 is SGHTA, CDR2 FQGTGA. In nucleotides, the CDR3 is TGTGCCAGCAGCTTAACCTCCCGACTTACCGCGAACACCGGGGAGCTGTTTTTT. Amino acid sequence: CASSLTSRLTANTGELFF.

The chain couples TRBV2 to TRBJ2-7; TRBD2 agrees at 11 bases. Germline CDR1 is SNHLY and CDR2 is FYNNEI. The CDR3 contains 19 residues. The V gene end was trimmed by 0 bases and the J gene end by 0 bases; junction bases not matched to a gene: 10. The CDR3 reads CASSEAPLSSGRPSYEQYF. Written as DNA, the CDR3 is TGTGCCAGCAGTGAAGCGCCACTTTCTAGCGGGAGGCCCTCCTACGAGCAGTACTTC.

This clone was observed once. CDR3 region: CASSLSGRGNTEAFF. The CDR3 region has the DNA TGTGCCAGCAGCTTGAGCGGCAGGGGTAACACTGAAGCTTTCTTT. The genes are TRBV5-6 and TRBJ1-1; maybe TRBD1 (6 bases). CDR3 length: 15 amino acids. Trimming cost V 1 base and J 2 bases, with 12 bases left between them. In germline, CDR1 is SGHDT, CDR2 YYEEEE.

This sequence joins TRBV4-3 and TRBJ2-3; 8 bases match TRBD2. This CDR3 comprises 17 residues. V lost 6 bases and J lost 1; bases outside the gene matches: 12. CDR1 and CDR2 from the germline V gene are LGHNA and YSLEER. CDR3 DNA sequence: TGCGCCAGCAGACTGTCGGGTCGAGCGGGGGGCACAGATACGCAGTATTTT. Translation gives CASRLSGRAGGTDTQYF.

The chain is built from TRBV2 and TRBJ2-1; 10 bases line up with TRBD2. Looked up from germline, CDR1 is SNHLY and CDR2 is FYNNEI. This CDR3 contains 15 residues. Germline trimming cut 6 bases from V and 7 bases from J; bases unmatched to any gene: 9. The CDR3 region is CASRPPGLALNEQFF. CDR3 nucleotide sequence: TGTGCCAGCAGACCCCCGGGACTAGCGCTGAATGAGCAGTTCTTC.

This clone was recorded once. The V and J genes are TRBV2 and TRBJ2-1; possibly TRBD2 for D (6 bases). The V and J ends lost 5 bases and 0 bases respectively, with 11 bases between them. The germline V gene encodes CDR1 SNHLY and CDR2 FYNNEI. The CDR3 extends over 15 amino acids. CDR3 DNA sequence: TGTGCCAGCAGTAGTATGACTAGCTCCTACAATGAGCAGTTCTTC. It translates to CASSSMTSSYNEQFF.

The chain employs TRBV6-6 and TRBJ2-5, with TRBD2 identical over 14 bases. This CDR3 region has 16 residues. The ends lost 7 bases at V and 4 bases at J; junction bases unmatched: 8. From germline, CDR1 is MNHNY and CDR2 SVGAGI (reference sequence). This chain's CDR3 is CASTPGTSGSGETQYF. CDR3 nucleotide sequence: TGTGCCAGCACCCCCGGGACTAGCGGGAGTGGAGAGACCCAGTACTTC.

This chain links TRBV5-4 with TRBJ2-7; possible D gene TRBD2, 6 bases. This CDR3 contains 13 residues. The V gene lost 5 bases and the J gene lost 2 bases, with 11 bases spanning the gap. Germline V lookup: CDR1 SGHNT, CDR2 YYREEE (reference sequence). The CDR3 DNA reads as TGTGCCAGCAGGGAGGGACTGGCCTACGAGCAGTACTTC. Its translation: CASREGLAYEQYF.

The J gene is TRBJ2-3, the V gene TRBV5-4, with 11 positions matching TRBD2. The CDR3 sequence is 16 residues long. Germline V gene sequence: CDR1 SGHNT, CDR2 YYREEE (reference sequence). Losses at the gene ends were 4 bases for V and 6 bases for J; bases not matched to a gene: 10. In nucleotides, the CDR3 is TGTGCCAGCAGCGTAGCGGGAGGGCGCAGGATTGATACGCAGTATTTT. This gives the protein CASSVAGGRRIDTQYF.

V usage is TRBV19 and J usage is TRBJ1-1, with 7 positions matching TRBD1. The CDR3 covers 13 residues. CDR1 LNHDA and CDR2 SQIVND come from the germline V gene (reference sequence). Trimming took 5 bases from V and 5 from J; bases not matched to a gene: 5. For the CDR3, the DNA is TGTGCCAGTAGTTTGACAGGGATAACTGAAGCTTTCTTT. This gives the protein CASSLTGITEAFF. Looking up the rest from reference TRBV19 and TRBJ1-1 gives the full variable domain: DGGITQSPKYLFRKEGQNVTLSCEQNLNHDAMYWYRQDPGQGLRLIYYSQIVNDFQKGDIAEGYSVSREKKESFPLTVTSAQKNPTAFYLCASSLTGITEAFFGQGTRLTVV.

The chain has TRBV4-3 and TRBJ2-4; D might be TRBD2 (5 bases). The germline V gene encodes CDR1 LGHNA and CDR2 YSLEER. CDR3 length: 15 residues. Trimming took 6 bases from V and 0 from J, leaving 12 bases between them. This CDR3 is CASSRTLLAKNIQYF. As DNA, the CDR3 is TGCGCCAGCAGTCGGACTTTACTAGCCAAAAACATTCAGTACTTC.

This chain joins TRBV9 and TRBJ1-1; no reliable D call. V was clipped by 4 bases and J by 1 base, with 14 bases between them. CDR1 is SGDLS and CDR2 is YYNGEE in the germline V gene. The CDR3 totals 15 residues. As DNA, the CDR3 is TGTGCCAGCAGCTCGGACTTCCACTGGAACACTGAAGCTTTCTTT. As protein: CASSSDFHWNTEAFF.

V usage is TRBV6-8 and J usage is TRBJ2-7, with TRBD1 matching over 7 bases. Germline trimming cut 6 bases from V and 1 base from J; bases unmatched to any gene: 6. The V gene's germline CDR1 is MNHGY and CDR2 SAAAGT. This CDR3 has 14 amino acids. DNA for the CDR3: TGTGCCAGCAGCCCTGGGACAGTGTCCTACGAGCAGTACTTC. Amino acids: CASSPGTVSYEQYF.

This clone showed up just once. The chain links TRBV6-5 to TRBJ1-1; D ambiguous. V gave up 0 bases and J gave up 0 bases, with 8 bases separating them. CDR1 and CDR2 from the germline V gene are MNHEY and SVGAGI. This CDR3 is 15 amino acids long. Here the CDR3 reads CASSYSSVMNTEAFF. CDR3 nucleotide sequence: TGTGCCAGCAGTTACTCGTCAGTTATGAACACTGAAGCTTTCTTT.

The chain joins TRBV6-5 to TRBJ2-5; D is uncertain. Germline V gene data show CDR1 as MNHEY and CDR2 as SVGAGI. The CDR3 spans 12 residues. Trimming left V 4 bases short and J 2 bases short, with 5 bases between. As DNA, the CDR3 is TGTGCCAGCAGTTCAGAACAAGAGACCCAGTACTTC. This sequence encodes CASSSEQETQYF.

This clone qualifies as medium-sized (0.01 to 0.1%). The chain couples TRBV7-7 to TRBJ2-5; 14 bases align to TRBD2. Germline-derived CDR1 and CDR2 are SSHAT and FNYEAQ (reference sequence). The trim removed 3 bases at V and 2 bases at J, leaving 2 bases unmatched. This CDR3 region has 16 residues. The CDR3 reads CASSFRLAGGQETQYF. Written as DNA, the CDR3 is TGTGCCAGCAGCTTCCGACTAGCGGGGGGGCAAGAGACCCAGTACTTC.

The chain links TRBV29-1 to TRBJ1-2, with 8 bases fitting TRBD1. There are 16 residues in the CDR3. Germline-derived CDR1 and CDR2 are SQVTM and ANQGSEA. Trimming removed 5 bases from V and 4 bases from J; junction bases left unmatched: 15. Here the CDR3 reads CSVQKTPQGAIYGYTF. CDR3 DNA: TGCAGCGTTCAAAAAACCCCCCAGGGGGCGATCTATGGCTACACCTTC.